This T cell receptor (beta chain) was documented in a study of blood T cells in healthy people across ages. The donors, all healthy, were Caucasians living in Russia, aged 6 to 90. This clonotype was seen repeatedly, ten times or more. Its antigen remains unidentified. Broader study findings: PBMC samples, being unsorted, prevented any conclusive comparison of naive and antigen-experienced cells. Correlation between TCR beta diversity and naive T cell percentage was strong.

The CDR3 totals 17 residues. Trimming at V came to 5 bases and at J to 5 bases, leaving 12 bases not matched to a gene. Germline-derived CDR1 and CDR2 are MGHDK and SYGVNS. It was with a sample-barcoded 5' primer and a J-beta primer mix that a second PCR of about 6 to 11 cycles was run. Using its own MiXCR run on the 5' RACE reads, TCRdb lists one record per CDR3 protein. Here the sample spans roughly 700,000 distinct CDR3 sequences, roughly 50% being singletons. The J gene is TRBJ1-4, the V gene TRBV25-1; TRBD1 matches at 9 bases. This sequence was found in a woman aged 55-70 years in good health. Specimen: blood. The CDR3 loop reads CASSFRDRVQLNEKLFF. The CDR3 DNA is TGTGCCAGCAGTTTCCGGGACAGGGTCCAACTCAATGAAAAACTGTTTTTT.